This TCR beta chain was documented in a study of control samples from healthy donors and cancer patients. The germline CDR1 and CDR2 sequences are SGHRS and YFSETQ. V lost 4 bases and J lost 3, with 15 bases in between. The CDR3 covers 15 residues. The method was immunoSEQ multiplex PCR; TCRdb's version includes in-frame clones alone and lacks a portion of them. This table has roughly 93,000 clones, less than 90% appearing once. The clonotype originates from a woman aged 50 to 60 with colorectal cancer. J is TRBJ2-3 and V is TRBV5-1, with D perhaps matching TRBD2 (6 bases). The sample was PBMCs. For the CDR3, the DNA is TGCGCCAGCAGCCCCCGCCCCGCGGGGACAGATACGCAGTATTTT. Translating gives CASSPRPAGTDTQYF.